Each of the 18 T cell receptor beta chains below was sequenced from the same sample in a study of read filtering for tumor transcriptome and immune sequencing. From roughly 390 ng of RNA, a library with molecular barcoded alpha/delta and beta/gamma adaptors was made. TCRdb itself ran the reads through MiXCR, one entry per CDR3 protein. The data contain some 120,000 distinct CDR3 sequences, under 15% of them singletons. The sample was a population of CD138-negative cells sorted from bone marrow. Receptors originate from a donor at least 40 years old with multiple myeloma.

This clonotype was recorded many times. The CDR3 protein is CSVEGGPQETQYF. DNA for the CDR3: TGCAGCGTTGAAGGGGGGCCCCAAGAGACCCAGTACTTC. The chain joins TRBV29-1 to TRBJ2-5; tentatively, D is TRBD1 (6 bases). The CDR3 consists of 13 residues. Trimming pared 1 base from V and 1 base from J, leaving 7 bases between. Germline assignment: CDR1 SQVTM and CDR2 ANQGSEA.

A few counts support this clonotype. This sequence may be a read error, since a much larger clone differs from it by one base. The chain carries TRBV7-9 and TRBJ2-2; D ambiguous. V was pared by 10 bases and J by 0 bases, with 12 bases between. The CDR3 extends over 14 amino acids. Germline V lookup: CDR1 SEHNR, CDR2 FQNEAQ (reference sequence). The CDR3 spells CATVDTANTGELFF. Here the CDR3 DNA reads TGTGCCACCGTCGACACCGCGAACACCGGGGAGCTGTTTTTT.

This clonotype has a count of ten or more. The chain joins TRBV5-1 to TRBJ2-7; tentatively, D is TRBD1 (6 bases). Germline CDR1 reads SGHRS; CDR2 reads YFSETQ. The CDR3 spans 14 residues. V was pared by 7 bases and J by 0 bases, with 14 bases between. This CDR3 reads CASRRTVFSYEQYF. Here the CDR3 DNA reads TGCGCCAGCCGTCGGACAGTTTTCTCCTACGAGCAGTACTTC.

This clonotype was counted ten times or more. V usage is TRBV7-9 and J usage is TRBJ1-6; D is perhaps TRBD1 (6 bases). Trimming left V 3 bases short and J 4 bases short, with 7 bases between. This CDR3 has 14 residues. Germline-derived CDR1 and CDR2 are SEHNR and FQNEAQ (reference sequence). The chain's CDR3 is CASSFRGYNSPLHF. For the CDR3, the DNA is TGTGCCAGCAGCTTCAGGGGTTATAATTCACCCCTCCACTTT.

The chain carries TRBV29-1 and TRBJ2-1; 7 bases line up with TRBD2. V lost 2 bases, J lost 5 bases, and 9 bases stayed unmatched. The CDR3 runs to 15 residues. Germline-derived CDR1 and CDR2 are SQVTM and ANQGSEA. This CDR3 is CSVEKLGGGNNEQFF. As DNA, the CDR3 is TGCAGCGTTGAAAAATTGGGGGGGGGAAACAATGAGCAGTTCTTC.

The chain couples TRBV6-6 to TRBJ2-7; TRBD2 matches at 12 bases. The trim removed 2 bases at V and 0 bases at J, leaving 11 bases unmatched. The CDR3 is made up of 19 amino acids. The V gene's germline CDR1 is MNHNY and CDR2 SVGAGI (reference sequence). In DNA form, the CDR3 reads TGTGCCAGCAGTTACATGCTGGGACTAGCGGGTCGTAGCTCCTACGAGCAGTACTTC. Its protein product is CASSYMLGLAGRSSYEQYF.

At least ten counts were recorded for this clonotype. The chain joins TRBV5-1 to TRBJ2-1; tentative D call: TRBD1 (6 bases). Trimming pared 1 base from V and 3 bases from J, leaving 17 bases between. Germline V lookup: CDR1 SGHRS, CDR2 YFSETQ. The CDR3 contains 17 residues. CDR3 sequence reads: CASSLWGPAVGYNEQFF. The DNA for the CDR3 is TGCGCCAGCAGCTTGTGGGGGCCAGCGGTAGGCTACAATGAGCAGTTCTTC.

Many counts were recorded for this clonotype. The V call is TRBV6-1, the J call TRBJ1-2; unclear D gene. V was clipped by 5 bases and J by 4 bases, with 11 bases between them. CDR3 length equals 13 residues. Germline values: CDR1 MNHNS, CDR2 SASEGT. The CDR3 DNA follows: TGTGCCAGCAGTAGCCCCGAGGGCTATGGCTACACCTTC. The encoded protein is CASSSPEGYGYTF.

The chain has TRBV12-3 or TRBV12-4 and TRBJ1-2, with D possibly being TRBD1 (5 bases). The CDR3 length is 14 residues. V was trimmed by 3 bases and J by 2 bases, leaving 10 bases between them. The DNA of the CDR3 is TGTGCCAGCAGTTTCGGGGGTCAGAACTATGGCTACACCTTC. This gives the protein CASSFGGQNYGYTF.

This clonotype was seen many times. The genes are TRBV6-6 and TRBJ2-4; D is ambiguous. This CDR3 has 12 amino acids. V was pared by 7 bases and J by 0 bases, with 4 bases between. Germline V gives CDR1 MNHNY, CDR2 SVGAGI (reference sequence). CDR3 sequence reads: CASKTAKNIQYF. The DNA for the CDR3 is TGTGCCAGCAAAACAGCCAAAAACATTCAGTACTTC.

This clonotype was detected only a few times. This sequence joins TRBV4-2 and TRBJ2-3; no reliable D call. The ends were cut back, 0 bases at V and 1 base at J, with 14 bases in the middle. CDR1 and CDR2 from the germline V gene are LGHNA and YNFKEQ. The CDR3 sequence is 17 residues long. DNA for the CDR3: TGTGCCAGCAGCCAAGATCTTAACCAATGGGGCACAGATACGCAGTATTTT. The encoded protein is CASSQDLNQWGTDTQYF.

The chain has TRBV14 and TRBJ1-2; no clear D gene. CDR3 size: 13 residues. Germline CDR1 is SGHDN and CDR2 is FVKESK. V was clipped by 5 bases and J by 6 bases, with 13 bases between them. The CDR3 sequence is CASSSRTADGYTF. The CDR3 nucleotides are TGTGCCAGCAGCTCACGAACAGCGGATGGCTACACCTTC.

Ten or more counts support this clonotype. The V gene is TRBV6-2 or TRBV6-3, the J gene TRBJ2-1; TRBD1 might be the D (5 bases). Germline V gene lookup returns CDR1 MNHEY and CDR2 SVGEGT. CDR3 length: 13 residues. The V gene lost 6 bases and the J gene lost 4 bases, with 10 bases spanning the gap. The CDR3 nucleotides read TGTGCCAGCAGCAGGACACCGTACAATGAGCAGTTCTTC. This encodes CASSRTPYNEQFF.

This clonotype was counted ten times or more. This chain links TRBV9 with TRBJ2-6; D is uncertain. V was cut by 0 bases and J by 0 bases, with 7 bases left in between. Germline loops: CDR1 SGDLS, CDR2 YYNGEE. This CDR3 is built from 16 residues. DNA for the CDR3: TGTGCCAGCAGCGTAGACGGTAGCTCTGGGGCCAACGTCCTGACTTTC. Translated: CASSVDGSSGANVLTF.

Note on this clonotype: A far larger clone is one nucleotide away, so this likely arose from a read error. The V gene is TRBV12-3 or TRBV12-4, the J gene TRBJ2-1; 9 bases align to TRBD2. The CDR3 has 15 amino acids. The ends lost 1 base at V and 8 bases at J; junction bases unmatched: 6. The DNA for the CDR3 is TGTGCCAGCAGTTTAGTTAGCGGGAGCCCCGATGAGCAGTTCTTC. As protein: CASSLVSGSPDEQFF.

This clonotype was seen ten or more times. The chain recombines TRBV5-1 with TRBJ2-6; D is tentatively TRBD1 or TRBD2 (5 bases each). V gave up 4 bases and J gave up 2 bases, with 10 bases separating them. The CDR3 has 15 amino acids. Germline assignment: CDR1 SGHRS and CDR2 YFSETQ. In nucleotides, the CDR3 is TGCGCCAGCAGCCGAGGGGATACTGGGGCCAACGTCCTGACTTTC. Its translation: CASSRGDTGANVLTF.

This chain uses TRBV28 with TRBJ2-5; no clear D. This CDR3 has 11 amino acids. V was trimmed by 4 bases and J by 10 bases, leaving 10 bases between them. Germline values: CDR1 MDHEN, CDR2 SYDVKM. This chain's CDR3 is CASSSSVHQYF. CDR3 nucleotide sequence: TGTGCCAGCAGTTCCTCGGTTCACCAGTACTTC.

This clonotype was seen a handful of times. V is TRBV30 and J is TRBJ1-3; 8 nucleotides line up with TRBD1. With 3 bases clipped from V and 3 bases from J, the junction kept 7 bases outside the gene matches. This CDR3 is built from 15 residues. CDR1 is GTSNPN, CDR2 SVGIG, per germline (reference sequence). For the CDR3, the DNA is TGTGCCTGGAGCCCATCCGGGACAGGTGGAAACACCATATATTTT. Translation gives CAWSPSGTGGNTIYF.